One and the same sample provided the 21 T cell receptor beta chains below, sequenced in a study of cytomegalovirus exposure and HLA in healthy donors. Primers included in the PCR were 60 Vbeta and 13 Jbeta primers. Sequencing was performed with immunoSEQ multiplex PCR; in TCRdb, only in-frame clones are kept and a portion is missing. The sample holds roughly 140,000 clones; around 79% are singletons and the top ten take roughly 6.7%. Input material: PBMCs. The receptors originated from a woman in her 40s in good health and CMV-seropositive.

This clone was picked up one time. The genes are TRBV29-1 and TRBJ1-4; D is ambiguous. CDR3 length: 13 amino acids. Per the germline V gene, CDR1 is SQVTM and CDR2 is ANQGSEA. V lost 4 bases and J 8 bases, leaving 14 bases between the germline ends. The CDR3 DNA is TGCAGCGTTGCCCTCTTGGCAGGAGAAAAACTGTTTTTT. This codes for CSVALLAGEKLFF.

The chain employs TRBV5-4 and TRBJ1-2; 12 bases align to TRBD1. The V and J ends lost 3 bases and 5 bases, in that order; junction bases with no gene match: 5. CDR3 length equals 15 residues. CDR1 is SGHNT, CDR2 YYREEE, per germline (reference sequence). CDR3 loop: CASSSPGQGAYGYTF. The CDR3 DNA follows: TGTGCCAGCAGCTCCCCGGGACAGGGGGCGTATGGCTACACCTTC. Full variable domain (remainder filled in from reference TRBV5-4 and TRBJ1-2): ETGVTQSPTHLIKTRGQQVTLRCSSQSGHNTVSWYQQALGQGPQFIFQYYREEENGRGNFPPRFSGLQFPNYSSELNVNALELDDSALYLCASSSPGQGAYGYTFGSGTRLTVV.

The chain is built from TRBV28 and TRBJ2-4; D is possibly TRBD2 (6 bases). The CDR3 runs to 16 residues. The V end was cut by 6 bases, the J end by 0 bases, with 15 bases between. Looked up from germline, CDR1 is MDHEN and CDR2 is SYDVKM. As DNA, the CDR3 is TGTGCCAGCAGACAGGAGGGCCTTTTAGCCAAAAACATTCAGTACTTC. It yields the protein CASRQEGLLAKNIQYF.

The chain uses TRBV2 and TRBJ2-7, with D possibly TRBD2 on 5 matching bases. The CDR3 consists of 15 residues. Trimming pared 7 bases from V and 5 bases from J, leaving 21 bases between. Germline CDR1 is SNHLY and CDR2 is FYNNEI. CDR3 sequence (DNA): TGTGCCAGCAAGCACACAACCGGGATCCCCCACGAGCAGTACTTC. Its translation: CASKHTTGIPHEQYF.

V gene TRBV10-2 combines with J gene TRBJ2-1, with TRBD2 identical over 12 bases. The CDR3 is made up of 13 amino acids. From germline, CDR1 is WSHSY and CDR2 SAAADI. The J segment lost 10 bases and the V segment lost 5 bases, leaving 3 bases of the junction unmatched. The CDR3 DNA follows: TGCGCCAGCAGTAAGACTAGCGGGGGCGAGCAGTTCTTC. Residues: CASSKTSGGEQFF.

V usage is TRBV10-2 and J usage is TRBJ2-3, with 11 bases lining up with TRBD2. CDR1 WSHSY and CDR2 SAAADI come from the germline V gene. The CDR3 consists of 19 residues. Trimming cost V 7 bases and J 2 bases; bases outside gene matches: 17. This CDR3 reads CASKHRLAGSTFTTDTQYF. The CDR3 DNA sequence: TGCGCCAGCAAACATCGACTAGCGGGGAGCACATTTACCACAGATACGCAGTATTTT.

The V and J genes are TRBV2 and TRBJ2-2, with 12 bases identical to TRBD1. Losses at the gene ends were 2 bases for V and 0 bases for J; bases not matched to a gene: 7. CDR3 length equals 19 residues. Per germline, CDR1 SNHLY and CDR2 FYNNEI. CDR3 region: CASSEPGTGGRANTGELFF. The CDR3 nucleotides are TGTGCCAGCAGTGAACCCGGGACAGGGGGCCGGGCGAACACCGGGGAGCTGTTTTTT.

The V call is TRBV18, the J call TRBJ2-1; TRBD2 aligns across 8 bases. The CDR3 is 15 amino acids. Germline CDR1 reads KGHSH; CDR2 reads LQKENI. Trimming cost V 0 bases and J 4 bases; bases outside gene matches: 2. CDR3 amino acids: CASSPPSGVYNEQFF. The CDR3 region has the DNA TGTGCCAGCTCACCACCTAGCGGGGTGTACAATGAGCAGTTCTTC. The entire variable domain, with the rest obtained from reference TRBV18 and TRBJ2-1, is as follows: NAGVMQNPRHLVRRRGQEARLRCSPMKGHSHVYWYRQLPEEGLKFMVYLQKENIIDESGMPKERFSAEFPKEGPSILRIQQVVRGDSAAYFCASSPPSGVYNEQFFGPGTRLTVL.

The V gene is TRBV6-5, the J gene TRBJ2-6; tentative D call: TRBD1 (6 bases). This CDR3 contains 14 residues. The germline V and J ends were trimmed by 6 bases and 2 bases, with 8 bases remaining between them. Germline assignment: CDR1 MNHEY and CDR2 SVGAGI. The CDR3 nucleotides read TGTGCCAGCAGATCAGGGGCTGGGGCCAACGTCCTGACTTTC. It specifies CASRSGAGANVLTF.

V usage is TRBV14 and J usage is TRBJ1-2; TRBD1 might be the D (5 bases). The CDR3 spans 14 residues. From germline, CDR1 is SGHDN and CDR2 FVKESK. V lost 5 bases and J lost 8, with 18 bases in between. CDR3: CASSTTLGLGGYTF. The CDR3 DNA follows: TGTGCCAGCAGCACCACCTTGGGGCTGGGGGGCTACACCTTC.

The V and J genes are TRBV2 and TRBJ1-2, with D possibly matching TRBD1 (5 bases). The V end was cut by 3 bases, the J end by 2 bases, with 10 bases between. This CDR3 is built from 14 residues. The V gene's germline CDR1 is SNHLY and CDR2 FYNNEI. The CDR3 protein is CASSEEGLNYGYTF. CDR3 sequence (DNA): TGTGCCAGCAGTGAGGAGGGGCTGAACTATGGCTACACCTTC.

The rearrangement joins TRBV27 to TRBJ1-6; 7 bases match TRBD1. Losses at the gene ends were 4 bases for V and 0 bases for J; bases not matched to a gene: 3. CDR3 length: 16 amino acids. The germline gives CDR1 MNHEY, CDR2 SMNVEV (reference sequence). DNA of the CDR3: TGTGCCAGCAGTTCGGGACAGAGCTCCTATAATTCACCCCTCCACTTT. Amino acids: CASSSGQSSYNSPLHF.

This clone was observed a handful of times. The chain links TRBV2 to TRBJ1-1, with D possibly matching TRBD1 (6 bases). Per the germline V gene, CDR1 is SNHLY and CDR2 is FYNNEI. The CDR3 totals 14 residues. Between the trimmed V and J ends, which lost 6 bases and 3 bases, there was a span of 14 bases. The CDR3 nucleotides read TGTGCCAGCAGCAGGGACAATAGGTACACTGAAGCTTTCTTT. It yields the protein CASSRDNRYTEAFF.

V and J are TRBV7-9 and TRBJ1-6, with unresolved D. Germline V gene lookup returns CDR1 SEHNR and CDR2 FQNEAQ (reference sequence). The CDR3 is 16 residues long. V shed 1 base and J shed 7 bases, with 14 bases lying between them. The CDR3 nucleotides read TGTGCCAGCAGCTTAGGGGTTCGGGTCCCAAATTCACCCCTCCACTTT. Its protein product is CASSLGVRVPNSPLHF.

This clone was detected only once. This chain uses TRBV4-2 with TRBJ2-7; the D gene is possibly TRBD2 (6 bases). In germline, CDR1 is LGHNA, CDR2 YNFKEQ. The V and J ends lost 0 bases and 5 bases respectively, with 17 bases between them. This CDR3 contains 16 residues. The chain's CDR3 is CASSQDYAGRNDEQYF. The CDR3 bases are TGTGCCAGCAGCCAAGACTATGCGGGGCGAAACGACGAGCAGTACTTC.

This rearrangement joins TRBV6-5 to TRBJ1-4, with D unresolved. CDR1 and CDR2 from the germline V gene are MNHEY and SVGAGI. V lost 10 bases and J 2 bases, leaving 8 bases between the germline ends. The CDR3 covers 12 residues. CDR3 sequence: CATGRTNEKLFF. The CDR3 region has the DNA TGTGCCACAGGCCGGACTAATGAAAAACTGTTTTTT.

CDR3 sequence reads: CASSFDFTEAFF. The CDR3 nucleotides are TGTGCCAGCAGCTTCGACTTTACTGAAGCTTTCTTT. This rearrangement joins TRBV5-4 to TRBJ1-1; D call uncertain. V was trimmed by 2 bases and J by 5 bases, leaving 7 bases between them. CDR1 and CDR2 (germline): SGHNT, YYREEE (reference sequence). The CDR3 has 12 amino acids. The variable domain in full, completed from reference TRBV5-4 and TRBJ1-1, reads ETGVTQSPTHLIKTRGQQVTLRCSSQSGHNTVSWYQQALGQGPQFIFQYYREEENGRGNFPPRFSGLQFPNYSSELNVNALELDDSALYLCASSFDFTEAFFGQGTRLTVV.

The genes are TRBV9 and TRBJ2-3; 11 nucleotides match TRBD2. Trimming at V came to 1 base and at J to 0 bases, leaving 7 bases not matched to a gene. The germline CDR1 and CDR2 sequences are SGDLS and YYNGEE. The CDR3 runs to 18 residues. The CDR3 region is CASSVLSASGGSTDTQYF. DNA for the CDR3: TGTGCCAGCAGCGTACTCTCGGCTAGCGGGGGGAGCACAGATACGCAGTATTTT. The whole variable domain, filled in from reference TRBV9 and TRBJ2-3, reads DSGVTQTPKHLITATGQRVTLRCSPRSGDLSVYWYQQSLDQGLQFLIQYYNGEERAKGNILERFSAQQFPDLHSELNLSSLELGDSALYFCASSVLSASGGSTDTQYFGPGTRLTVL.

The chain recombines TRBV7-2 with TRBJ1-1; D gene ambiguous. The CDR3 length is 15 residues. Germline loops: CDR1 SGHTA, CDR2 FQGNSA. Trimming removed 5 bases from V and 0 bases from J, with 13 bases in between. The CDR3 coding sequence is TGTGCCAGCAGCCCGCGGACTCTTATGAACACTGAAGCTTTCTTT. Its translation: CASSPRTLMNTEAFF.

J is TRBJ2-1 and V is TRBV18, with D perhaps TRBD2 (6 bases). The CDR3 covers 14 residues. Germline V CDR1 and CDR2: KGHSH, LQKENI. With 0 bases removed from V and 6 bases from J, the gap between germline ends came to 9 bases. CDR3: CASSPPGGINEQFF. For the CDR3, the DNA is TGTGCCAGCTCACCACCGGGGGGAATCAATGAGCAGTTCTTC.

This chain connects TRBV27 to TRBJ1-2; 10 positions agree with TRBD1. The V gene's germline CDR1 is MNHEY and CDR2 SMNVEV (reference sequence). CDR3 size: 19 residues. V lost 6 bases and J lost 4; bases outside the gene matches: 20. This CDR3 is CASRLTSTGGLSPGYGYTF. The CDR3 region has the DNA TGTGCCAGCAGGCTGACCTCGACAGGGGGCCTTTCGCCAGGCTATGGCTACACCTTC.